This T cell receptor beta chain was obtained from a study of graft-versus-host responses after intestinal transplantation. Study-wide results and caveats: Patients who carried graft-donor T cell macrochimerism also had high graft-versus-host to host-versus-graft clonal ratios in their allografts. GvH clones occurred in recipient marrow; some first appeared in ileum or blood.

As regards this clone: No antigen is known for it.

Time point: postoperative day 105 after intestinal transplantation (dayNNNN = postoperative day). The J segment lost 4 bases and the V segment lost 4 bases, leaving 4 bases of the junction unmatched. The CDR3 extends over 16 amino acids. Germline V CDR1 and CDR2: SGHRS, YFSETQ. Assay used: immunoSEQ multiplex PCR; TCRdb lists only in-frame clones, some missing. The table has 12,000 or so clones, about 89% seen once. The source was PBMCs, collected 105 days after intestinal transplantation. The TCR sequence derives from a human patient who received an intestinal transplant, so some T cells may come from the graft donor. The gene calls are TRBV5-1 and TRBJ2-3; 15 nucleotides align to TRBD2. The CDR3 is CASSPGTSGGSDTQYF. DNA for the CDR3: TGCGCCAGCAGCCCAGGGACTAGCGGGGGGTCAGATACGCAGTATTTT.